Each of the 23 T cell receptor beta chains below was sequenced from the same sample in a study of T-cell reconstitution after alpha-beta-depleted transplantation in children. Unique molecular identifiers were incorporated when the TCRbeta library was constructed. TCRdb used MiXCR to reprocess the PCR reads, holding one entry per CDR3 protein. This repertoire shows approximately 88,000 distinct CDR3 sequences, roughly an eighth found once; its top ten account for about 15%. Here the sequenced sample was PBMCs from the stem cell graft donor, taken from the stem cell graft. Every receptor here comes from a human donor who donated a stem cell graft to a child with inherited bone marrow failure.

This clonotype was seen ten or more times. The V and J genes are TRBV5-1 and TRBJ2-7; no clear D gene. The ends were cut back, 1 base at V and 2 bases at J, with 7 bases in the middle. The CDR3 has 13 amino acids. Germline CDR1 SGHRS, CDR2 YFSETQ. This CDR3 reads CASSLNPTYEQYF. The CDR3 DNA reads TGCGCCAGCAGCTTGAACCCTACCTACGAGCAGTACTTC.

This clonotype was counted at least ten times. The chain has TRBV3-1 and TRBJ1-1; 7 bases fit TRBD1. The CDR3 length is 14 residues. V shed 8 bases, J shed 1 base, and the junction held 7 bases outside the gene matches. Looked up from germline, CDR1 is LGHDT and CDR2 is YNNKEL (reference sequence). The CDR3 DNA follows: TGTGCCAGCCGACAGGGACCTTGGAACACTGAAGCTTTCTTT. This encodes CASRQGPWNTEAFF.

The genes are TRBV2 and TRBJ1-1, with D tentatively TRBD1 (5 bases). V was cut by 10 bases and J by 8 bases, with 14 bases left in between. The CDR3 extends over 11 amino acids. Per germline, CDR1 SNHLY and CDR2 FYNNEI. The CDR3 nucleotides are TGTGCCACCAGCGTCCGGGACGAAGCTTTCTTT. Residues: CATSVRDEAFF.

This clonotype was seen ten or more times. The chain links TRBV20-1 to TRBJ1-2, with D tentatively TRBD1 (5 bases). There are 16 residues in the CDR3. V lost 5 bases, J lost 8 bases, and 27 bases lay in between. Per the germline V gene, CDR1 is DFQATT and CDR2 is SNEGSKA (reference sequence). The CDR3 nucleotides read TGCAGTGCTCCACCCGACCCCGGGCACCAGCGGGGCGGCTACACCTTC. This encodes CSAPPDPGHQRGGYTF.

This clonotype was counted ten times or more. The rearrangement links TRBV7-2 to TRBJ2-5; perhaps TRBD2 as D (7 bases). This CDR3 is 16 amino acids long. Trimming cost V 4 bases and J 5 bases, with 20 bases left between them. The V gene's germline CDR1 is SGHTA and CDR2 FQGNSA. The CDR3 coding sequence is TGTGCCAGCAGCTCCTTAGGGGGGGCCGCTTACGAGACCCAGTACTTC. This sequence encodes CASSSLGGAAYETQYF.

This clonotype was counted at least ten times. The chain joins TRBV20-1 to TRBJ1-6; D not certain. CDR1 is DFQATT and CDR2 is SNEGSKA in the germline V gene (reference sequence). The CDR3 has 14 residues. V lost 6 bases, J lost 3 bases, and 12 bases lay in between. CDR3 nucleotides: TGCAGTGCCCGTCCAAGAGGCTATAATTCACCCCTCCACTTT. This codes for CSARPRGYNSPLHF.

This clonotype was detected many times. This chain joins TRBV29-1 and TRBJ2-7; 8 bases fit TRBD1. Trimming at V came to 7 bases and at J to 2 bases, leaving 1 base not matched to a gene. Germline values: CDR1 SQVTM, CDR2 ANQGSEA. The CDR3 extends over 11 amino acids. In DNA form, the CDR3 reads TGCAGCGCGGGACAGGCCTACGAGCAGTACTTC. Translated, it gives CSAGQAYEQYF.

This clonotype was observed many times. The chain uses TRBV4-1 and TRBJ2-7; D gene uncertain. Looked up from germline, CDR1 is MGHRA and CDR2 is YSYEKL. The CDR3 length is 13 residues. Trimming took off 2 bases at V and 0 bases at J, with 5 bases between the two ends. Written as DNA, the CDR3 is TGCGCCAGCAGCCAAACGGACTCCTACGAGCAGTACTTC. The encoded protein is CASSQTDSYEQYF.

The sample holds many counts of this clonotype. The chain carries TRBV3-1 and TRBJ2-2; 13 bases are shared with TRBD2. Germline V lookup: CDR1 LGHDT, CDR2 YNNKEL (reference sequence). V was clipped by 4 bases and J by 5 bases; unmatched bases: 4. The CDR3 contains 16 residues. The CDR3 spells CASSLRLAGGTGELFF. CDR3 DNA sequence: TGTGCCAGCAGCCTACGACTAGCGGGAGGTACCGGGGAGCTGTTTTTT.

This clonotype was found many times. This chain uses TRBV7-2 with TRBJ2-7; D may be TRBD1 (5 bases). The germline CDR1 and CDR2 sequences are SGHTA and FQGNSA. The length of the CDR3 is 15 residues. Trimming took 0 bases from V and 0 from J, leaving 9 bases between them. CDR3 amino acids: CASSLAGVPSYEQYF. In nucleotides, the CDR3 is TGTGCCAGCAGCTTAGCAGGGGTTCCCTCCTACGAGCAGTACTTC.

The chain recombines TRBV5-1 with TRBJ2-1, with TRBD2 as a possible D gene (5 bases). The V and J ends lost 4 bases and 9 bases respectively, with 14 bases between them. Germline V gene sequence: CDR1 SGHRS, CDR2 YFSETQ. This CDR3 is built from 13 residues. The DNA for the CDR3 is TGCGCCAGCAGCCCCGACATTGGGAGTGAGCAGTTCTTC. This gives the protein CASSPDIGSEQFF. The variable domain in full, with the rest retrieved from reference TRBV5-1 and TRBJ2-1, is KAGVTQTPRYLIKTRGQQVTLSCSPISGHRSVSWYQQTPGQGLQFLFEYFSETQRNKGNFPGRFSGRQFSNSRSEMNVSTLELGDSALYLCASSPDIGSEQFFGPGTRLTVL.

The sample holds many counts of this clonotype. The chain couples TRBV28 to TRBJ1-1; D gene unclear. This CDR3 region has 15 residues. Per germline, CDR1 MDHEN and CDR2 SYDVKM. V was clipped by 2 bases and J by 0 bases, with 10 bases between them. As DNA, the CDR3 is TGTGCCAGCAGTTTAGATCCGAGGGTGAACACTGAAGCTTTCTTT. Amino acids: CASSLDPRVNTEAFF. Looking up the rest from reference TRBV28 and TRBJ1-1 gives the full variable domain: DVKVTQSSRYLVKRTGEKVFLECVQDMDHENMFWYRQDPGLGLRLIYFSYDVKMKEKGDIPEGYSVSREKKERFSLILESASTNQTSMYLCASSLDPRVNTEAFFGQGTRLTVV.

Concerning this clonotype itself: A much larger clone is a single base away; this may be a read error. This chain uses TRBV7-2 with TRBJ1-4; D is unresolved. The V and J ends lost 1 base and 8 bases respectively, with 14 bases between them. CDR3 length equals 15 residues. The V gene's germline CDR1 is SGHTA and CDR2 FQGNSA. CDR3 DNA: TGTGCCAGCAGCTTAGTACCCCGTTCGCAAGAAAAACTGTTTTTT. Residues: CASSLVPRSQEKLFF. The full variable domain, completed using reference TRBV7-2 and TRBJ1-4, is GAGVSQSPSNKVTEKGKDVELRCDPISGHTALYWYRQSLGQGLEFLIYFQGNSAPDKSGLPSDRFSAERTGGSVSTLTIQRTQQEDSAVYLCASSLVPRSQEKLFFGSGTQLSVL.

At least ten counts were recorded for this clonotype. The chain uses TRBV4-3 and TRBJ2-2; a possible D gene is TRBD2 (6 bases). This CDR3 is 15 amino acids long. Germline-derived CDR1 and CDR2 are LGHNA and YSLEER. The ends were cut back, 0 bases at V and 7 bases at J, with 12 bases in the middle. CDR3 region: CASSQDRGNDGELFF. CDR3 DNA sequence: TGCGCCAGCAGCCAAGATCGGGGGAACGACGGGGAGCTGTTTTTT.

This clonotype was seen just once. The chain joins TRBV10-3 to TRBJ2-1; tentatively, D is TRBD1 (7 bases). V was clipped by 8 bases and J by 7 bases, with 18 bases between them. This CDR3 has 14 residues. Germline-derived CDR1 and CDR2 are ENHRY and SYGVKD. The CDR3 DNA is TGTGCCATCTCTAGGGAGACAGGGAGGAATGAGCAGTTCTTC. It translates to CAISRETGRNEQFF.

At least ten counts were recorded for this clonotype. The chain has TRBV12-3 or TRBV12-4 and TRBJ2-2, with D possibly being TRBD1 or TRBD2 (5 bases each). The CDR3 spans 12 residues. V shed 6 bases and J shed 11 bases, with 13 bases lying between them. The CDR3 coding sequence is TGTGCCAGCAGACTAGGGGCAGGCGAGCTGTTTTTT. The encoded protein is CASRLGAGELFF.

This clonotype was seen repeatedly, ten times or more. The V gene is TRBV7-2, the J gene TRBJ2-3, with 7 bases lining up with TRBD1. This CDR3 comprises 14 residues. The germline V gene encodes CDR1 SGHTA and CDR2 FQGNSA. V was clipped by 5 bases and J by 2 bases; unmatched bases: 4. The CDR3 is CASSVRGPTDTQYF. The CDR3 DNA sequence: TGTGCCAGCAGCGTTAGGGGGCCCACAGATACGCAGTATTTT.

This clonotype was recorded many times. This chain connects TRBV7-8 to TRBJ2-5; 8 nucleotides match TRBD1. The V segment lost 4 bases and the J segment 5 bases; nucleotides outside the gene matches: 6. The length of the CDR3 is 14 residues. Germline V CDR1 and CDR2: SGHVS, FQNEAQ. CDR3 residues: CASSSRGLEETQYF. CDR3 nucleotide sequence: TGTGCCAGCAGCTCCAGGGGGCTGGAGGAGACCCAGTACTTC.

The CDR3 is CASSQELGNPLHF. The CDR3 nucleotides are TGCGCCAGCAGCCAAGAATTAGGGAATCCCCTCCACTTT. The J gene is TRBJ1-6, the V gene TRBV4-3; D gene ambiguous. CDR3 length: 13 amino acids. Germline V gene lookup returns CDR1 LGHNA and CDR2 YSLEER. The V end was cut by 0 bases, the J end by 13 bases, with 10 bases between.

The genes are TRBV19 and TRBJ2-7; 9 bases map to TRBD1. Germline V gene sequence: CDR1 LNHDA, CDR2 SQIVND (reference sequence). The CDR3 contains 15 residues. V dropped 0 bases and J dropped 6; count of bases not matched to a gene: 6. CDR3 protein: CASSIDDRGAGEQYF. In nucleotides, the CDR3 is TGTGCCAGTAGTATAGACGACAGGGGGGCAGGCGAGCAGTACTTC. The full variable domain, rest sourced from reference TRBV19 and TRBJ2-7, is DGGITQSPKYLFRKEGQNVTLSCEQNLNHDAMYWYRQDPGQGLRLIYYSQIVNDFQKGDIAEGYSVSREKKESFPLTVTSAQKNPTAFYLCASSIDDRGAGEQYFGPGTRLTVT.

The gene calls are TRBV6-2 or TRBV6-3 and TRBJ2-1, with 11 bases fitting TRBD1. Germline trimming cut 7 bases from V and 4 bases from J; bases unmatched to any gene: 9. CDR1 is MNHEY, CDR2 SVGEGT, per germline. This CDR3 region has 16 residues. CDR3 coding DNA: TGTGCCAGCACCTACGAGGGGGACAGGGGGTACAATGAGCAGTTCTTC. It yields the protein CASTYEGDRGYNEQFF.

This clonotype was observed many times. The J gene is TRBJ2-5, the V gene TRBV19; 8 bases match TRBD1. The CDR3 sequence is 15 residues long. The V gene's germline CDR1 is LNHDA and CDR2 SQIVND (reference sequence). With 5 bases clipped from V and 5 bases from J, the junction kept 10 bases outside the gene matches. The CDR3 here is CASSLGAGGVETQYF. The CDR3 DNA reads TGTGCCAGTAGTCTCGGTGCAGGGGGCGTGGAGACCCAGTACTTC.

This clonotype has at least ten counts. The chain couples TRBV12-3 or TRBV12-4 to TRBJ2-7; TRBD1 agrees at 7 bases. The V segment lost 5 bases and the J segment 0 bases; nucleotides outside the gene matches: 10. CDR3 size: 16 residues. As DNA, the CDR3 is TGTGCCAGCAGTCCCCCCCCGACAGGGTACTCCTACGAGCAGTACTTC. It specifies CASSPPPTGYSYEQYF.